The next 19 T cell receptor beta chains were all read from a single sample in a study of blood T cell repertoires in COVID-19. The data were produced by immunoSEQ multiplex PCR, yet TCRdb's version contains in-frame clones alone and is incomplete. The sample records about half a million clones, 70% to 90% being singletons. The material sequenced was peripheral blood. Receptor source: a human donor in a cohort sampled during active COVID-19.

This chain links TRBV19 with TRBJ2-7; D perhaps matches TRBD1 (6 bases). CDR1 LNHDA and CDR2 SQIVND come from the germline V gene (reference sequence). The CDR3 loop spans 12 amino acids. Trimming took 4 bases from V and 11 from J, leaving 15 bases between them. CDR3 in DNA: TGTGCCAGTAGTACCCCCCCCGGGACAAAGTACTTC. Translated: CASSTPPGTKYF.

This clone appeared once. The J gene is TRBJ2-1, the V gene TRBV7-3, with D maybe TRBD2 (6 bases). The germline V gene has CDR1 SGHTA and CDR2 FQGTGA. The length of the CDR3 is 13 residues. V lost 5 bases and J 10 bases, leaving 15 bases between the germline ends. This CDR3 is CASSPVRGDEQFF. The CDR3 coding sequence is TGTGCCAGCAGCCCGGTTCGCGGGGACGAGCAGTTCTTC.

This sequence joins TRBV19 and TRBJ1-1, with 9 bases aligning to TRBD1. With 4 bases clipped from V and 2 bases from J, the junction kept 2 bases outside the gene matches. Germline-derived CDR1 and CDR2 are LNHDA and SQIVND (reference sequence). The CDR3 runs to 14 residues. The CDR3 DNA sequence: TGTGCCAGTAGTACGACAGGGGGAAACACTGAAGCTTTCTTT. It specifies CASSTTGGNTEAFF.

The rearrangement joins TRBV5-6 to TRBJ1-1; D possibly corresponds to TRBD1 (5 bases). V lost 3 bases and J lost 0, with 18 bases in between. The CDR3 spans 17 residues. CDR1 is SGHDT, CDR2 YYEEEE, per germline. The CDR3 loop is CASSSDRGWRVNTEAFF. DNA of the CDR3: TGTGCCAGCAGCTCGGATCGGGGGTGGAGGGTGAACACTGAAGCTTTCTTT.

J is TRBJ2-7 and V is TRBV11-3; TRBD1 matches 8 bases. The junction had 8 bases not matched to a gene; V was cut back by 5 bases and J by 2 bases. CDR1 and CDR2 from the germline V gene are SGHNT and YENEEA. CDR3 size: 15 residues. The CDR3 loop reads CASSPPDRAPYEQYF. CDR3 bases: TGTGCCAGCAGCCCCCCGGACAGGGCCCCCTACGAGCAGTACTTC.

The rearrangement joins TRBV5-1 to TRBJ2-7; 7 positions agree with TRBD2. The germline V gene has CDR1 SGHRS and CDR2 YFSETQ. This CDR3 comprises 15 residues. The V segment lost 0 bases and the J segment 1 base; nucleotides outside the gene matches: 4. The CDR3 sequence: CASSLVGGSSYEQYF. CDR3 bases: TGCGCCAGCAGCTTGGTTGGCGGGAGTTCCTACGAGCAGTACTTC.

The chain links TRBV5-4 to TRBJ2-2; the match to TRBD2 covers 7 bases. Germline lookup yields CDR1 SGHNT and CDR2 YYREEE (reference sequence). This CDR3 has 16 amino acids. J was trimmed by 2 bases and V by 0 bases; bases with no gene match: 4. CDR3 in amino acids: CASSLGGAGNTGELFF. In DNA, the CDR3 is TGTGCCAGCAGCTTGGGGGGAGCGGGAAACACCGGGGAGCTGTTTTTT.

The chain couples TRBV20-1 to TRBJ1-2; D remains ambiguous. This CDR3 contains 8 residues. Germline V gives CDR1 DFQATT, CDR2 SNEGSKA (reference sequence). V gave up 5 bases and J gave up 12 bases, with 7 bases separating them. The CDR3 DNA reads TGCAGTGCTTCCGGTAACACCTTC. Its translation is CSASGNTF.

CDR3 loop: CASSVDPGGNSPLHF. CDR3 coding DNA: TGTGCCAGCAGCGTTGACCCCGGAGGTAATTCACCCCTCCACTTT. V is TRBV9 and J is TRBJ1-6; D unresolved. CDR3 length equals 15 residues. The germline gives CDR1 SGDLS, CDR2 YYNGEE. Trimming shortened V by 2 bases and J by 6 bases, and 12 bases separated the two germline ends.

The chain carries TRBV5-4 and TRBJ2-2, with 9 bases aligning to TRBD2. The V and J ends lost 3 bases and 5 bases, in that order; junction bases with no gene match: 8. CDR1 and CDR2 from the germline V gene are SGHNT and YYREEE (reference sequence). The CDR3 is made up of 16 amino acids. Written as DNA, the CDR3 is TGTGCCAGCAGCTCCAAGACTAGCGGACCGACCGGGGAGCTGTTTTTT. Its translation: CASSSKTSGPTGELFF.

This clone showed up many times. The chain carries TRBV5-1 and TRBJ2-1; D unclear. V gave up 4 bases and J gave up 7 bases, with 9 bases separating them. Germline V gene sequence: CDR1 SGHRS, CDR2 YFSETQ. The CDR3 runs 12 residues. Here the CDR3 DNA reads TGCGCCAGCAGCCTCCCCTCTAATGAGCAGTTCTTC. Its protein product is CASSLPSNEQFF.

This clone has just a few counts. This chain joins TRBV5-1 and TRBJ2-7; 14 bases are a match to TRBD2. V trimming: 4 bases; J trimming: 7 bases; junction bases outside the gene matches: 7. Germline CDR1 reads SGHRS; CDR2 reads YFSETQ. The length of the CDR3 is 15 residues. The CDR3 bases are TGCGCCAGCAGCGTAACCGGGACTAGCGGGGGTGAGCAGTACTTC. This translates into CASSVTGTSGGEQYF.

The chain has TRBV7-9 and TRBJ1-3; D perhaps matches TRBD1 (6 bases). Looked up from germline, CDR1 is SEHNR and CDR2 is FQNEAQ (reference sequence). V lost 5 bases, J lost 0 bases, and 11 bases lay in between. The CDR3 sequence is 15 residues long. The CDR3 here is CASSPQGSSGNTIYF. The CDR3 DNA sequence: TGTGCCAGCAGCCCCCAGGGGAGCTCTGGAAACACCATATATTTT.

The chain joins TRBV3-1 (or the pseudogene TRBV3-2) to TRBJ2-5; 8 nucleotides align to TRBD1. Germline V gene data show CDR1 as LGHDT and CDR2 as YNNKEL (reference sequence). The V segment lost 4 bases and the J segment 5 bases; nucleotides outside the gene matches: 9. CDR3 length: 15 residues. This chain's CDR3 is CASSPYRTGRETQYF. The CDR3 DNA sequence: TGTGCCAGCAGCCCATACAGGACAGGGCGGGAGACCCAGTACTTC.

V usage is TRBV29-1 and J usage is TRBJ1-1, with TRBD1 identical over 7 bases. Germline V CDR1 and CDR2: SQVTM, ANQGSEA. The length of the CDR3 is 11 residues. Losses at the gene ends were 3 bases for V and 6 bases for J; bases not matched to a gene: 1. For the CDR3, the DNA is TGCAGCGTTGAGGGGACAGCTGAAGCTTTCTTT. Translating gives CSVEGTAEAFF.

The CDR3 bases are TGTGCCAGCAGCAGCGACAGGGGGAGCTACGAGCAGTACTTC. This sequence encodes CASSSDRGSYEQYF. The V call is TRBV7-2, the J call TRBJ2-7; 9 positions agree with TRBD1. The trim removed 5 bases at V and 3 bases at J, leaving 5 bases unmatched. Germline loops: CDR1 SGHTA, CDR2 FQGNSA. The CDR3 runs 14 residues.

This chain links TRBV7-9 with TRBJ2-3, with D perhaps matching TRBD2 (5 bases). Between the trimmed V and J ends, which lost 3 bases and 6 bases, there was a span of 19 bases. The CDR3 runs to 16 residues. CDR1 is SEHNR, CDR2 FQNEAQ, per germline (reference sequence). CDR3 loop: CASSFALAGLKDTQYF. CDR3 bases: TGTGCCAGCAGCTTTGCTCTAGCCGGATTAAAGGATACGCAGTATTTT.

CDR3 sequence reads: CASSRRGSSYNEQFF. The CDR3 DNA follows: TGTGCCAGTAGTCGGCGGGGGAGCTCCTACAATGAGCAGTTCTTC. The chain joins TRBV19 to TRBJ2-1; TRBD2 matches at 7 bases. Losses at the gene ends were 5 bases for V and 0 bases for J; bases not matched to a gene: 4. Germline V gene data show CDR1 as LNHDA and CDR2 as SQIVND (reference sequence). CDR3 length: 15 residues.

The gene calls are TRBV5-4 and TRBJ1-2, with TRBD1 matching over 7 bases. This CDR3 spans 15 amino acids. Germline V gene sequence: CDR1 SGHNT, CDR2 YYREEE (reference sequence). After removal of 2 bases from V and 6 bases from J, the junction contained 10 bases not matched to a gene. CDR3 in amino acids: CASSLPQGENHGYTF. In DNA, the CDR3 is TGTGCCAGCAGCTTACCTCAGGGGGAAAATCATGGCTACACCTTC.